Listed below are T cell receptor beta chains from one sample, sequenced in a study of human T cells and chemical hapten exposure. Via MiXCR, TCRdb re-called the RACE reads, giving one row per CDR3 protein. This sample has some 110,000 distinct CDR3 sequences; 12% occur once, and the top ten carry 1.2% to 1.5%. Source: whole blood, taken in connection with sensitization to the hapten diphenylcyclopropenone (DPC). All receptors come from a woman in her forties or fifties with alopecia areata. Some clones in this sample may be carry-over from other donors' samples. The CDR3 runs from the conserved cysteine through the conserved F or W. Fields, in order: V gene, D gene, clone size, J gene, CDR3 DNA, CDR3 protein. The D gene is left open where the match is weak. Expanded clones get a size class; other rows say once, few or many, or leave the size out.

>TRBV12-3/TRBV12-4|NA|NA|TRBJ2-3
TGTGCCAGCAGGGCCAGACTAGGAAGCACAGATACGCAGTATTTT
CASRARLGSTDTQYF
>TRBV7-2|TRBD2|few|TRBJ2-1
TGTGCCAGCAGCTCAAAGGGAGCGGGACCCGCAAATGAGCAGTTCTTC
CASSSKGAGPANEQFF
>TRBV6-1|TRBD2|NA|TRBJ2-1
TGTGCCAGCAGCCCGAGGAGCGGGAGTTGGGGAAACAATGAGCAGTTCTTC
CASSPRSGSWGNNEQFF
>TRBV6-6|NA|NA|TRBJ1-5
TGTGCCAGCAGTTACTCGAGGGGGACCAAACAGCCCCAGCATTTT
CASSYSRGTKQPQHF
>TRBV10-2|NA|few|TRBJ2-2
TGCGCCAGCAGTGCACCTTGGACTCCGATCGCGAACACCGGGGAGCTGTTTTTT
CASSAPWTPIANTGELFF
>TRBV6-1|NA|NA|TRBJ1-4
TGTGCCAGCAAGGGGGGGATGCATGAAAAACTGTTTTTT
CASKGGMHEKLFF
>TRBV6-1|TRBD1|few|TRBJ1-1
TGTGCCAGCAGACGGGACAGGGGCGCCGGGGGCACTGAAGCTTTCTTT
CASRRDRGAGGTEAFF
>TRBV5-1|NA|NA|TRBJ1-2
TGCGCCAGCAGCTTGGTAACAGGAGGGCTCGAGGGCTACACCTTC
CASSLVTGGLEGYTF
>TRBV18|TRBD1|few|TRBJ1-5
TGTGCCAGCTCACCACCGGGACAGGACAGCAATCAGCCCCAGCATTTT
CASSPPGQDSNQPQHF
>TRBV10-2|NA|many|TRBJ1-1
TGCGCCAGCAGGAGAAGAGACGGGGAGAACACTGAAGCTTTCTTT
CASRRRDGENTEAFF
>TRBV6-1|NA|many|TRBJ1-3
TGTGCCTCCAAACGGGTCCTTGGAAACACCATATATTTT
CASKRVLGNTIYF
>TRBV9|NA|many|TRBJ1-2
TGTGCCAGCAGCTCCCAGGGCCACTATGGCTACACCTTC
CASSSQGHYGYTF
>TRBV10-3|NA|few|TRBJ2-4
TGTGCCATCAGTGAGGAGGGGGCCAAAAACATTCAGTACTTC
CAISEEGAKNIQYF
>TRBV24-1|NA|many|TRBJ1-2
TGTGCCACCAGTGATTACTCTGGATCAGTCTATGGCTACACCTTC
CATSDYSGSVYGYTF
>TRBV6-2/TRBV6-3|NA|NA|TRBJ1-2
TGTGCCAGCCGGACGGAAATCTATGGCTACACCTTC
CASRTEIYGYTF
>TRBV5-1|NA|many|TRBJ1-1
TGCGCCAGCAGCTTGGCCGGCGTTCGGGACACTGAAGCTTTCTTT
CASSLAGVRDTEAFF
>TRBV2|NA|NA|TRBJ1-5
TGTGCCAGCAGTGACCGAACGTCCATCAATCAGCCCCAGCATTTT
CASSDRTSINQPQHF
>TRBV28|NA|few|TRBJ1-4
TGTGCCAGCAGTGTTAGAAGGTCGGCTAATGAAAAACTGTTTTTT
CASSVRRSANEKLFF
>TRBV5-1|NA|NA|TRBJ2-1
TGCGCCAGCAGCTTGGACTGGAATGAGCAGTTCTTC
CASSLDWNEQFF
>TRBV20-1|NA|few|TRBJ2-3
TGCAGCGCTCAGGGCACAGATACGCAGTATTTT
CSAQGTDTQYF
>TRBV28|TRBD1|NA|TRBJ1-6
TGTGCCAGCAGTCCTGACAGGGGGCGCGAACCCCTCCACTTT
CASSPDRGREPLHF
>TRBV28|NA|many|TRBJ2-3
TGTGCCAGCACCCGACCCGGGGCAGATACGCAGTATTTT
CASTRPGADTQYF
>TRBV20-1|NA|NA|TRBJ2-2
TGCAGCGCCCTCCGCTTGGTGCCCGGGGAGCTGTTTTTT
CSALRLVPGELFF
>TRBV11-2|NA|NA|TRBJ2-1
TGTGCCAGCAGCGCGGACTACCAGGGCCACAATGAGCAGTTCTTC
CASSADYQGHNEQFF
>TRBV18|NA|few|TRBJ2-1
TGTGCCAGCTCACCAGCAGGTTACAATGAGCAGTTCTTC
CASSPAGYNEQFF
>TRBV6-5|NA|few|TRBJ2-7
TGTGCCAGCAGTCAAGGACCGTCCTACGAGCAGTACTTC
CASSQGPSYEQYF
>TRBV5-4|TRBD1|many|TRBJ2-7
TGTGCCAGCAGCCCCGGACAGGGGGTCTCCTACGAGCAGTACTTC
CASSPGQGVSYEQYF
>TRBV28|NA|NA|TRBJ1-1
TGTGCCAGCAGTTCAGGGTTAACTGAAGCTTTCTTT
CASSSGLTEAFF
>TRBV9|NA|many|TRBJ2-7
TGTGCCAGCAGCCCCCCTGGGACTGCACCCTACGAGCAGTACTTC
CASSPPGTAPYEQYF